Listed below are T cell receptor beta chains from one sample, sequenced in a study of blood T cell repertoires in COVID-19. Clones were sequenced by immunoSEQ multiplex PCR, and TCRdb holds only the in-frame ones, with some missing. Here the sample spans under 200,000 clones, just under 85% being singletons. The material sequenced was peripheral blood. Receptors originate from an elderly woman with COVID-19, enrolled during active disease. The CDR3 runs from the conserved cysteine through the conserved F or W. The D gene is left open where the match is weak. Size is stated for part of the rows, as once, few or many counts, or as a class when the clone is expanded.

J	V	D	size	DNA	CDR3
TRBJ2-1	TRBV6-5	-	-	TGTGCCAGCAGCCACCGGGACTGGGGGTACAATGAGCAGTTCTTC	CASSHRDWGYNEQFF
TRBJ1-6	TRBV2	-	-	TGTGCCAGCAGTGGCAGGGGAGATAATTCACCCCTCCACTTT	CASSGRGDNSPLHF
TRBJ2-7	TRBV7-9	-	few	TGTGCCAGCAGCTTAATGTCAGCGATCTACGAGCAGTACTTC	CASSLMSAIYEQYF
TRBJ1-6	TRBV2	-	-	TGTGCCAGCAGTGAACTGGGGACAAGCTATAATTCACCCCTCCACTTT	CASSELGTSYNSPLHF
TRBJ1-1	TRBV7-9	TRBD1	-	TGTGCCAGCAGCTTAGGGGGACAGGGCACTGAAGCTTTCTTT	CASSLGGQGTEAFF
TRBJ1-6	TRBV27	-	-	TGTGCCAGCAGGAATCAAGCCCCCTCCTATAATTCACCCCTCCACTTT	CASRNQAPSYNSPLHF
TRBJ2-5	TRBV15	TRBD2	-	TGTGCCACCAGCAGCGAACTAGCGCTCCTTGGGACCCAGTACTTC	CATSSELALLGTQYF
TRBJ2-1	TRBV5-1	TRBD2	-	TGCGCCAGCAGCTTGGCGCTAGCGGGAGTCGGGGTGGGGTTCTTC	CASSLALAGVGVGFF
TRBJ1-4	TRBV6-1	-	-	TGTGCCAGCAGCCCGAGAGCAACTAATGAAAAACTGTTTTTT	CASSPRATNEKLFF
TRBJ1-4	TRBV20-1	-	-	TGCAGTGCTAGTTCTGCAACTAATGAAAAACTGTTTTTT	CSASSATNEKLFF
TRBJ1-1	TRBV10-2	-	few	TGCGCCAGCAGTATCGGGTCCGTGAACACTGAAGCTTTCTTT	CASSIGSVNTEAFF
TRBJ2-5	TRBV28	-	-	TGTGCCAGCGAACGGGGGTGGCAAGAGACCCAGTACTTC	CASERGWQETQYF
TRBJ2-3	TRBV12-5	TRBD2	-	TGTGCTAGTGGTTTGGGGGAGGGCCTGACAGATACGCAGTATTTT	CASGLGEGLTDTQYF
TRBJ2-7	TRBV11-1	TRBD1	-	TGTGCCAGCAGCTTAGCGGGGACAGAACCGATTCACGAGCAGTACTTC	CASSLAGTEPIHEQYF
TRBJ2-2	TRBV5-1	-	-	TGCGCCAGCAGCTTGGTTCCCATAGCGGTAACCGGGGAGCTGTTTTTT	CASSLVPIAVTGELFF
TRBJ2-5	TRBV7-2	TRBD1	-	TGTGCCAGCAGGACAACAGGGGGAACTCTGGAGACCCAGTACTTC	CASRTTGGTLETQYF
TRBJ1-5	TRBV15	-	-	TGTGCCACCAGCAGAACCGGGACACCCGATCAGCCCCAGCATTTT	CATSRTGTPDQPQHF
TRBJ1-2	TRBV6-5	-	-	TGTGCCAGCAGTTACAATGGAGGGGTACGAGGAGGCTACACCTTC	CASSYNGGVRGGYTF
TRBJ1-2	TRBV25-1	TRBD1	few	TGTGCCAGCAGCATCGAAGGGGACAGGGGAGGATACGGCTACACCTTC	CASSIEGDRGGYGYTF
TRBJ2-7	TRBV7-6	TRBD2	-	TGTGCCAGCAGCCCCTCCCCCCCCGGGACTAGCTGGACCGAGCAGTACTTC	CASSPSPPGTSWTEQYF
TRBJ2-7	TRBV18	TRBD2	-	TGTGCCAGCTCACCAAGCACTAGCGCTAACTACGAGCAGTACTTC	CASSPSTSANYEQYF
TRBJ2-7	TRBV27	-	-	TGTGCCAGCAGTTTATCGGCGGGGCCTTCCTACGAGCAGTACTTC	CASSLSAGPSYEQYF
TRBJ1-4	TRBV5-1	-	-	TGCGCCAGCAGCTTGGCCGGGAACACCTTCGAAAAACTGTTTTTT	CASSLAGNTFEKLFF
TRBJ1-4	TRBV27	TRBD1	-	TGTGCCAGCAGGACACAGGGGGCCGGTGAAAAACTGTTTTTT	CASRTQGAGEKLFF
TRBJ1-4	TRBV11-2	-	-	TGTGCCAGCAGCTTAGGAGGGTCTCGAAATGAAAAACTGTTTTTT	CASSLGGSRNEKLFF
TRBJ1-2	TRBV19	-	-	TGTGCCAGTAGTATGGCAGGGTTGATGAACTATGGCTACACCTTC	CASSMAGLMNYGYTF
TRBJ1-5	TRBV7-9	-	-	TGTGCCAGCAGCCTGTCGGGGGATCAGCCCCAGCATTTT	CASSLSGDQPQHF
TRBJ1-1	TRBV20-1	TRBD1	-	TGCAGTGCTAGTCAGGGGGACATGAACACTGAAGCTTTCTTT	CSASQGDMNTEAFF
TRBJ1-2	TRBV3-1/TRBV3-2	-	-	TGTGCCAGCAGCCAGACAAGCTATGGCTACACCTTC	CASSQTSYGYTF